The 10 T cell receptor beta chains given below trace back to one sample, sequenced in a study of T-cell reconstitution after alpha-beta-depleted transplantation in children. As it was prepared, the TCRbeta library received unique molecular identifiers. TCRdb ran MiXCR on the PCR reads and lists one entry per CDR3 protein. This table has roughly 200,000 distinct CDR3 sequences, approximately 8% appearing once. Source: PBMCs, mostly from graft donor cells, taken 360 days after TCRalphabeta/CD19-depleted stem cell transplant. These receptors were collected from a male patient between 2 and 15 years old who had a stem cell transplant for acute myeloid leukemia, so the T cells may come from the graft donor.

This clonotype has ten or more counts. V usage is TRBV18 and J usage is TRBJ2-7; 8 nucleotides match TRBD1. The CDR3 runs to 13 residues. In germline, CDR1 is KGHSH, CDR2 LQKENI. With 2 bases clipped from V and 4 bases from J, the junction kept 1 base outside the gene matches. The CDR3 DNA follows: TGTGCCAGCTCACCAACAGGGGGATACGAGCAGTACGTC. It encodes CASSPTGGYEQYV.

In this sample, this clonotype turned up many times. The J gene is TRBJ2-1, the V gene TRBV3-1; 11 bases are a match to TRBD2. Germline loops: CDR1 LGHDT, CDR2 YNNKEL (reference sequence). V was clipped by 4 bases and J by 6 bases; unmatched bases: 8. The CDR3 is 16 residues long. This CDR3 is CASSRTTSGGPNEQFF. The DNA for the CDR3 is TGTGCCAGCAGCCGCACAACTAGCGGGGGCCCCAATGAGCAGTTCTTC.

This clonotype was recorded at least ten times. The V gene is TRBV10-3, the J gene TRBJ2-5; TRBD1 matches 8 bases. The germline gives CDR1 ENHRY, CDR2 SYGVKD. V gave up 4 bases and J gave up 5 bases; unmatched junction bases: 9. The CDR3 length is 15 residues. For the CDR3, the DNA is TGTGCCATCAGTGCGGTGACAGGGGTGGCGGAGACCCAGTACTTC. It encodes CAISAVTGVAETQYF.

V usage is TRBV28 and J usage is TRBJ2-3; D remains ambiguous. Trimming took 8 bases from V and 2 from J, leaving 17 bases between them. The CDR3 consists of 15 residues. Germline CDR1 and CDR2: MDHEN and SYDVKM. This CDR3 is CASLLSGIDTDTQYF. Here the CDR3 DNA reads TGTGCCAGCTTACTATCCGGTATAGACACAGATACGCAGTATTTT.

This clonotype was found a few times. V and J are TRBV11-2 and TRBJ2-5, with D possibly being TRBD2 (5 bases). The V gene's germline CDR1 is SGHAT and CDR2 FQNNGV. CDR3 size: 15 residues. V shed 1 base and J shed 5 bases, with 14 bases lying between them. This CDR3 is CASSLVIGLSETQYF. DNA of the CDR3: TGTGCCAGCAGCTTAGTCATCGGACTCTCCGAGACCCAGTACTTC. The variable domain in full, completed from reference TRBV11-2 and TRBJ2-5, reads EAGVAQSPRYKIIEKRQSVAFWCNPISGHATLYWYQQILGQGPKLLIQFQNNGVVDDSQLPKDRFSAERLKGVDSTLKIQPAKLEDSAVYLCASSLVIGLSETQYFGPGTRLLVL.

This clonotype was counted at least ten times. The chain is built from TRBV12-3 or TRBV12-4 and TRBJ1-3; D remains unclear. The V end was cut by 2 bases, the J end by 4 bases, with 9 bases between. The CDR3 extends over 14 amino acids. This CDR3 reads CASSLMGGGNTIYF. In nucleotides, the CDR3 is TGTGCCAGCAGTTTAATGGGTGGCGGAAACACCATATATTTT.

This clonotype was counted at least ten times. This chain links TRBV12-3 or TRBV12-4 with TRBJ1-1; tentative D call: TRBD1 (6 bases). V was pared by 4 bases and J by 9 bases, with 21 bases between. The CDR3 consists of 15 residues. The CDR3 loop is CASSSAGQLSSQAFF. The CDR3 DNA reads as TGTGCCAGCAGTTCCGCCGGACAGCTATCATCTCAAGCTTTCTTT.

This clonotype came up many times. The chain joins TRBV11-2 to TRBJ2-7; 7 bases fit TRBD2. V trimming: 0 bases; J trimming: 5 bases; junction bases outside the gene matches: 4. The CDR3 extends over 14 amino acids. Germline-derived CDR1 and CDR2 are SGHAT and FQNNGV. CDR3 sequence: CASSLEWGRDEQYV. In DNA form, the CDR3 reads TGTGCCAGCAGCTTAGAATGGGGGAGGGACGAGCAGTACGTC.

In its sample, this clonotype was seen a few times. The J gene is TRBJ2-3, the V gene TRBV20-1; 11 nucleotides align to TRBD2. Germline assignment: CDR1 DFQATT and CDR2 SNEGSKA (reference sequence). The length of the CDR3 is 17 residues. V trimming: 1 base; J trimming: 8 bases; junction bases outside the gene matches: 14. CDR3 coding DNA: TGCAGTGCTAGAGTGGGGTCCGGCCTAGCGGGGGGAGGTACGCAGTATTTT. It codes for CSARVGSGLAGGGTQYF.

The CDR3 DNA reads TGTGCCAGCAGTTTAGCGGGACTACAGGGGAACGAGCAGTACGTC. Translation: CASSLAGLQGNEQYV. The chain recombines TRBV12-3 or TRBV12-4 with TRBJ2-7; possibly TRBD1 or TRBD2 for D (7 bases each). V lost 0 bases to trimming and J lost 5 bases, with 14 bases between them. The CDR3 has 15 residues.